The entry below gives a single TCR beta chain sequence along with its context. The antigen remains undetermined. V gave up 6 bases and J gave up 7 bases; unmatched junction bases: 10. This CDR3 spans 16 amino acids. The germline gives CDR1 LNHDA, CDR2 SQIVND (reference sequence). 13 Jbeta primers and 60 Vbeta primers were used for the PCR. Study processing details: Per a later analysis, the number of unique TCR beta chains was roughly 80 million, of which roughly 11 million were shared. Clones were read by immunoSEQ multiplex PCR, and TCRdb kept only the in-frame ones, dropping some. V and J calls and clone size are given by that table; D and trimming were obtained from the DNA. Of about 190,000 clones in the sample, almost 75% were seen once. The sample is drawn from a study of cytomegalovirus exposure and HLA in healthy donors. General observations from the study: Later findings reportedly placed an Asian-associated ancestry cluster below the roughly 660-donor mean for N-insertions. On later analysis, the bulk of CMV-associated TCR beta chains appeared to be HLA-restricted.

The chain is built from TRBV19 and TRBJ2-1; 12 positions agree with TRBD2. The sequence came from a woman aged 25-40 years in good health and CMV-seropositive. The sequenced sample consisted of PBMCs. CDR3 bases: TGTGCCAGTAGGGGAGGACTAGCGGGAAAAGGTAATGAGCAGTTCTTC. As protein: CASRGGLAGKGNEQFF.